In this sample, the clone carrying this T cell receptor beta chain turned up many times. Its cognate antigen is unknown. An end of the junction differs from the germline gene, which may be a read error. TCRdb reprocessed the reads with MiXCR, giving one entry per CDR3 protein. The profile shows some 390,000 distinct CDR3 sequences, 18% of them singletons. Germline values: CDR1 SGHRS, CDR2 YFSETQ. The CDR3 contains 11 residues. The record originates from a study of T cell repertoires in cytomegalovirus infection. Study information: TCR beta signatures that were public indicated CMV infection and matching HLA type.

Points from the study as a whole: The ex vivo response was dominated by HLA-C-restricted CMV-specific TCR beta clonotypes.

The rearrangement links TRBV5-1 to TRBJ2-5; unclear D gene. Sequencing was carried out using PBMCs. The source of this sequence is a human donor in good health (CMV status not recorded). Some clones in this sample may be carry-over from other donors' samples. The DNA for the CDR3 is TGTGCCAGCCGCGGCCAAGAGACCCAGTACTTC. Protein product: CASRGQETQYF.